The clone carrying this T cell receptor (beta chain) showed up many times. The data originate from a study of low-dose radiotherapy and immunotherapy resistance in tumors. Study-level background: Doses of 0.5 Gy per fraction every 2 weeks, totaling 6.5 Gy, went to Cohort 1.

V was cut by 5 bases and J by 2 bases, with 7 bases left in between. Germline V gene lookup returns CDR1 SEHNR and CDR2 FQNEAQ (reference sequence). The CDR3 length is 12 residues. TRAV- and TRBV-specific primers were used for first-strand cDNA, which covered alpha and beta chains. Amplification, which lasted approximately 19 PCR cycles, used a constant-region primer and V-primer adapter to amplify TCRs. The mRNA that was isolated underwent amplification by in vitro transcription. TCRdb reanalysed the reads using MiXCR and keeps one entry per CDR3 protein. The sample gives 70,000 to 90,000 distinct CDR3 sequences, 15% to 20% of which show up once; 2.5% to 3% is in the top ten. The time point here: before trial treatment. Each patient who was eligible had an advanced solid tumor with no tumor-infiltrating lymphocytes.

The clonotype originates from a male donor with prostate cancer. The sample in question was PBMCs, obtained before treatment. This chain links TRBV7-9 with TRBJ2-7; D not certain. The CDR3 DNA sequence: TGTGCCAGCAGCAGTACGGCCTACGAGCAGTACTTC. Translating it yields CASSSTAYEQYF.